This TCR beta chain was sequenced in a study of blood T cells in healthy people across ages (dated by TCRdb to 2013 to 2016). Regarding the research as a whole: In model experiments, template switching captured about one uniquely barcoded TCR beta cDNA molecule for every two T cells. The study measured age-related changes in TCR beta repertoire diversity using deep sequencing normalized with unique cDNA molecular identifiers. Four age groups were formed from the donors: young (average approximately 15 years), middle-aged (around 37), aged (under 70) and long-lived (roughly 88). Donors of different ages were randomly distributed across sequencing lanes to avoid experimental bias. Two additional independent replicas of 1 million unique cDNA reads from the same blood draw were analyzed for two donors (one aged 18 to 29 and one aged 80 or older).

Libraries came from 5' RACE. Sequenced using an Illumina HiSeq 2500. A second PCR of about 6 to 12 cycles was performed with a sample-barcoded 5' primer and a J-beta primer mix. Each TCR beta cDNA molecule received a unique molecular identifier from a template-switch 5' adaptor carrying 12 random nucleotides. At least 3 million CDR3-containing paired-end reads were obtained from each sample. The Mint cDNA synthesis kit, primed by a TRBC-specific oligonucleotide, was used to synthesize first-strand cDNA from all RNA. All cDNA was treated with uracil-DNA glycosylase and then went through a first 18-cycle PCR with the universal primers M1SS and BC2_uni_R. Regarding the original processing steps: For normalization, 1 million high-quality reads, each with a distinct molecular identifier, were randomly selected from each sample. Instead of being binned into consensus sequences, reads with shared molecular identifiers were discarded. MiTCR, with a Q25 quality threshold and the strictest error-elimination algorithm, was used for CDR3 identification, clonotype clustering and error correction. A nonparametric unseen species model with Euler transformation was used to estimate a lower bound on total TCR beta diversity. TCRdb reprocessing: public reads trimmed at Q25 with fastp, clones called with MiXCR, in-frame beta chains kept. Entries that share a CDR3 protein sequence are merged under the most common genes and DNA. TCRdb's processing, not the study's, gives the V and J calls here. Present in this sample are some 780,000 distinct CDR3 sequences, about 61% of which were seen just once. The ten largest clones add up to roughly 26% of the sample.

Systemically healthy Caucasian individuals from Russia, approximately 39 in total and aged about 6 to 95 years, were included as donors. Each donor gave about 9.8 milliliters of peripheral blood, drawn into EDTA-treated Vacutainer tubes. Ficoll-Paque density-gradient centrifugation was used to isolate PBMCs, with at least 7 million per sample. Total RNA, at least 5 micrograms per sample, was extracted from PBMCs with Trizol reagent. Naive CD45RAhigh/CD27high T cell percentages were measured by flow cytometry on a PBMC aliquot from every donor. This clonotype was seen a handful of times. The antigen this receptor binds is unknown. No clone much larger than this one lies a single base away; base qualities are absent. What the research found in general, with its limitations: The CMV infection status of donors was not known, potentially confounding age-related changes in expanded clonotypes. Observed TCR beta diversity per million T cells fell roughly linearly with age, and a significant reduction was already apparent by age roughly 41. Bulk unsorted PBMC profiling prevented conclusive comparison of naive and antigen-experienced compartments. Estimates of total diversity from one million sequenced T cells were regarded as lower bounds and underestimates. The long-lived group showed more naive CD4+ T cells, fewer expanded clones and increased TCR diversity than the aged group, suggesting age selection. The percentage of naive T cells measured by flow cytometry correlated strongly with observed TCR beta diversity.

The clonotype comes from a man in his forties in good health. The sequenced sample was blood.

The encoded CDR3 is CASSRTSGGIKQYF. The DNA sequence follows: TGTGCCAGCAGCCGGACTAGCGGGGGAATAAAGCAGTATTTT. The V and J genes are TRBV27 and TRBJ2-3, with 13 bases matching TRBD2. The germline V gene (reference sequence) specifies MNHEY as CDR1 and SMNVEV as CDR2. The CDR3 numbers 14 residues from cysteine through phenylalanine. Only the CDR3 portion is preserved as DNA: 42 bases, with reading frame beginning at the first base. From V the trimming removes 6 bases and from J it removes 11 bases, while the gene matches leave 8 bases of the junction unaccounted for.